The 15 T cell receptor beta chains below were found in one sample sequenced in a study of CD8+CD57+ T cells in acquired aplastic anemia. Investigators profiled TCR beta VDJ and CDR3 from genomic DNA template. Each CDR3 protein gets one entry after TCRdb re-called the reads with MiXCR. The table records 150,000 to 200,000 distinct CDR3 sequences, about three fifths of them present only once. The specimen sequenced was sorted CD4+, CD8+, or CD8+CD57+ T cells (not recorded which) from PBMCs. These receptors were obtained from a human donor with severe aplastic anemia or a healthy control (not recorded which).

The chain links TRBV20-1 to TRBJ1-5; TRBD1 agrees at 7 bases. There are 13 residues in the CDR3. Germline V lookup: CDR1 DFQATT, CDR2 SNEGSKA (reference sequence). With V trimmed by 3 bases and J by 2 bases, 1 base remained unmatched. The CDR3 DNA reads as TGCAGTGCTAGTCAGGGGGGCAATCAGCCCCAGCATTTT. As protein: CSASQGGNQPQHF.

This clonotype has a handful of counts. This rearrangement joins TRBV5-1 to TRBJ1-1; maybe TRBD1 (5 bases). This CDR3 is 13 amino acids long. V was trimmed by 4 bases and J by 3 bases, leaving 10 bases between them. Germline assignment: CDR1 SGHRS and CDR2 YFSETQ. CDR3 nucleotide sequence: TGCGCCAGCAGCCCACAGGAGGACACTGAAGCTTTCTTT. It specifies CASSPQEDTEAFF.

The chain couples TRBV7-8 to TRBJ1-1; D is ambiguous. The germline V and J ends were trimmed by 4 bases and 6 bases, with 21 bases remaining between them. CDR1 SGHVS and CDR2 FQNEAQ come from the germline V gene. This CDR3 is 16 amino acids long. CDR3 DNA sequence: TGTGCCAGCAGCTCGAAACCCTCCGAGTGGGGAGCTGAAGCTTTCTTT. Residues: CASSSKPSEWGAEAFF. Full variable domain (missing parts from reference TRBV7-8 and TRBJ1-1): GAGVSQSPRYKVAKRGQDVALRCDPISGHVSLFWYQQALGQGPEFLTYFQNEAQLDKSGLPSDRFFAERPEGSVSTLKIQRTQQEDSAVYLCASSSKPSEWGAEAFFGQGTRLTVV.

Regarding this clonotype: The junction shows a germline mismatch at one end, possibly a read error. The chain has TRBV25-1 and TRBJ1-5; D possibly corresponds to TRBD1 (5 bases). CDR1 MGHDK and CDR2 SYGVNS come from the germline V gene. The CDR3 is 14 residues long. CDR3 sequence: CASSESTVNRPQHF. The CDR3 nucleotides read TGTGCCAGCAGTGAATCGACAGTAAATCGGCCCCAGCATTTT.

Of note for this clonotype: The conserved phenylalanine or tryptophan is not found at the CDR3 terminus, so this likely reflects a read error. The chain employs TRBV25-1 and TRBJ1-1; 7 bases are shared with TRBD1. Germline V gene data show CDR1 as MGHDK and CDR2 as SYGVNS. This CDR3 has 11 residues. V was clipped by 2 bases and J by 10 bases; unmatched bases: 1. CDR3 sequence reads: CASSEGTVAFS. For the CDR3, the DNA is TGTGCCAGCAGTGAAGGGACAGTAGCTTTCTCT.

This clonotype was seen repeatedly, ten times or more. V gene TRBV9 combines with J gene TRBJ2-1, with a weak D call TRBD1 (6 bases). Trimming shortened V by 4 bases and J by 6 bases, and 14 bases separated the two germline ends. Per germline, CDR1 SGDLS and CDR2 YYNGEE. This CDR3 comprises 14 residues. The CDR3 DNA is TGTGCCAGCAGCCAGCCGACAGGTCGCAATGAGCAGTTCTTC. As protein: CASSQPTGRNEQFF.

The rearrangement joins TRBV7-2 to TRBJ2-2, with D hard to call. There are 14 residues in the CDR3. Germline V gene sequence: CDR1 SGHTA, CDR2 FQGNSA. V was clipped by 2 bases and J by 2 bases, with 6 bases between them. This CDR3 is CASSLSDNTGELFF. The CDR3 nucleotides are TGTGCCAGCAGCTTATCGGATAACACCGGGGAGCTGTTTTTT.

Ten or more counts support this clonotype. The CDR3: CASSYSTRVLETQYF. The CDR3 DNA is TGTGCCAGCAGTTACTCGACCCGGGTCCTGGAGACCCAGTACTTC. The chain has TRBV6-2 or TRBV6-3 and TRBJ2-5, with D unresolved. V was trimmed by 0 bases and J by 5 bases, leaving 13 bases between them. The CDR3 is made up of 15 amino acids. Germline CDR1 MNHEY, CDR2 SVGEGT.

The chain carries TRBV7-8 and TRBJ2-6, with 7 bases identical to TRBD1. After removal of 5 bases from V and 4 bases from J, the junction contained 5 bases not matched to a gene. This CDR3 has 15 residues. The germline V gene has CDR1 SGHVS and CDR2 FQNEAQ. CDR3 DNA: TGTGCCAGCAGCGTAGGGGGCCTCGGGGCCAACGTCCTGACTTTC. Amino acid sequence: CASSVGGLGANVLTF. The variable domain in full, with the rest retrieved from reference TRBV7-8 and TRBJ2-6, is GAGVSQSPRYKVAKRGQDVALRCDPISGHVSLFWYQQALGQGPEFLTYFQNEAQLDKSGLPSDRFFAERPEGSVSTLKIQRTQQEDSAVYLCASSVGGLGANVLTFGAGSRLTVL.

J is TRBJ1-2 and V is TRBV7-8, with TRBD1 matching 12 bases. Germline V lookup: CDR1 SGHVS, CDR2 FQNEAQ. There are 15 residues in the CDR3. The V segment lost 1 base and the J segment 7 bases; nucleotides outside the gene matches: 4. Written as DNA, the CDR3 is TGTGCCAGCAGCTTAGGGGGACAGGGGGCTTTTGGCTACACCTTC. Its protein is CASSLGGQGAFGYTF.

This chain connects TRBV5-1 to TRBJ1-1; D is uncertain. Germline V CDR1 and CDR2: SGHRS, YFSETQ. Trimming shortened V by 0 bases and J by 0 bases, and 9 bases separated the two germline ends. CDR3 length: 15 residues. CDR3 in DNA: TGCGCCAGCAGCTTGGATATGGGGATGAACACTGAAGCTTTCTTT. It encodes CASSLDMGMNTEAFF.

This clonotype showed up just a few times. Here the CDR3 DNA reads TGTGCCAGTAGTAATGAGTACGGGACCGGCGGACAGCCCCAGCATTTT. Its protein product is CASSNEYGTGGQPQHF. The V and J genes are TRBV19 and TRBJ1-5; possible D gene TRBD1, 5 bases. V lost 4 bases and J lost 7, with 20 bases in between. Germline loops: CDR1 LNHDA, CDR2 SQIVND (reference sequence). The CDR3 totals 16 residues.

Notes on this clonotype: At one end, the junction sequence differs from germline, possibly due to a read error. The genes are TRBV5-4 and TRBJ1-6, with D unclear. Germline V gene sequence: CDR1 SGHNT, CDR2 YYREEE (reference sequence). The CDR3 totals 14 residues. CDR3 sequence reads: CASSLEGSPSPLHF. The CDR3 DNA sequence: TGCGCCAGCAGCTTGGAAGGATCTCCTTCACCCCTCCACTTT.

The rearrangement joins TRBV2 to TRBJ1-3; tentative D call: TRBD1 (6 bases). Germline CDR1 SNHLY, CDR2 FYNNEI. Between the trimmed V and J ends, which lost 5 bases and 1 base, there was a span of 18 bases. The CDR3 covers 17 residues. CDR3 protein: CASSLQGPETSGNTIYF. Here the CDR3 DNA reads TGTGCCAGCAGTTTGCAGGGGCCGGAAACTTCTGGAAACACCATATATTTT.

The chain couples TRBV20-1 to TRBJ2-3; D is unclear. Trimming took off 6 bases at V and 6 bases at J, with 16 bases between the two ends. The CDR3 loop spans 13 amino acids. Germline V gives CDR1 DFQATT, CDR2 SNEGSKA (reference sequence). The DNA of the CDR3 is TGCAGTGCCCCCCAGTGGGGTGGGGATACGCAGTATTTT. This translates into CSAPQWGGDTQYF.